The subject of this entry is one TCR beta chain. The data were taken from a study of control samples from healthy donors and cancer patients. The data were produced by immunoSEQ multiplex PCR, yet TCRdb's version contains in-frame clones alone and is incomplete. The sample includes 400,000 to 500,000 clones, approximately 92% seen only once; the top ten take around 6.4%. The J segment lost 7 bases and the V segment lost 4 bases, leaving 7 bases of the junction unmatched. The CDR3 is 14 residues long. Per germline, CDR1 SEHNR and CDR2 FQNEAQ (reference sequence). The sequencing input was PBMCs. V gene TRBV7-9 combines with J gene TRBJ1-5; TRBD1 agrees at 7 bases. This receptor was identified in a man in his forties or fifties with head and neck cancer. As DNA, the CDR3 is TGTGCCAGCAGCTACACAGGGGTGGGACAGCCCCAGCATTTT. Protein: CASSYTGVGQPQHF.